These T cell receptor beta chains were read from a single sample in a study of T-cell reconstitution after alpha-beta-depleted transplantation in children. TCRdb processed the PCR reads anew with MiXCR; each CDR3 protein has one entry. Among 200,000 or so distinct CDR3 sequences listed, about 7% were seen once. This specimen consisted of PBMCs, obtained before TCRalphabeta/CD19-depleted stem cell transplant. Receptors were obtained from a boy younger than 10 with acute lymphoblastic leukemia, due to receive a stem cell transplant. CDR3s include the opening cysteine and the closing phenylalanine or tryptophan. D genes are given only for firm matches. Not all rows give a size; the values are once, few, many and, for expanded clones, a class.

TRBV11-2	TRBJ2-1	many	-	TGTGCCAGCAGCTTACGCCGGAACAATGAGCAGTTCTTC	CASSLRRNNEQFF
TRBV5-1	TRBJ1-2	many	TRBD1	TGCGCCAGCAGCCTCGACAGGGGGCGGCAGTATGGCTACACCTTC	CASSLDRGRQYGYTF
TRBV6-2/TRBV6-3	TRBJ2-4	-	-	TGTGCCAGCAGCGAAGTGGGTCAGAACATTCAGTACTTC	CASSEVGQNIQYF
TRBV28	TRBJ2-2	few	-	TGTGCCAGCAGTTGGCAGGGGAGCACCGGGGAGCTGTTTTTT	CASSWQGSTGELFF
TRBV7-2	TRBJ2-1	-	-	TGTGCCAGCAGCTTAACTCTAGTAGGAGGCGATGAGCAGTTCTTC	CASSLTLVGGDEQFF
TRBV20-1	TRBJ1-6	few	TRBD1	TGCAGTGCTAGACCAGACAGGGGAAGACCCCTCCACTTT	CSARPDRGRPLHF
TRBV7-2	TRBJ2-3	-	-	TGTGCCAGCAGCACCCGATGGACTACCAACACAGATACGCAGTATTTT	CASSTRWTTNTDTQYF
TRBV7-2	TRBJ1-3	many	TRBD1	TGTGCCAGCAGTCTAACAGGGGAGGCTGGAAACACCATATATTTT	CASSLTGEAGNTIYF
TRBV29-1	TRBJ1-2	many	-	TGCAGCCTTGGGGTCTCGGATGGCTACACCTTC	CSLGVSDGYTF
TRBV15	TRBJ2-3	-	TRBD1	TGTGCCACCAGCGGAAGACAGGGGGCCACAGATACGCAGTATTTT	CATSGRQGATDTQYF
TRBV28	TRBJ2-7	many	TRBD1	TGTGCCAGCAGCTTGGGAACAGGGGCCTACGAGCAGTACTTC	CASSLGTGAYEQYF
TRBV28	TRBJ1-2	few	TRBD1	TGTGCCAGCTTCGAGACCGCAGGGGGGGAAGGCTACACCTTC	CASFETAGGEGYTF
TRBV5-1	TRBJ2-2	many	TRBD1	TGCGCCAGCAGCGCCCGGGACAGGGGATTTGCCGGGGAGCTGTTTTTT	CASSARDRGFAGELFF
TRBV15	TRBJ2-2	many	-	TGTGCCACCAGCAGAGATCAGGCCAGGGAGCTGTTTTTT	CATSRDQARELFF
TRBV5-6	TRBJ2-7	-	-	TGTGCCAGCAGCTTGGTCGGGGGGCGCATCTACGAGCAGTACTTC	CASSLVGGRIYEQYF
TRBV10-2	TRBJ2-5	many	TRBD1	TGCGCCACCGTTGAACAGGGGAGACAAGAGACCCAGTACTTC	CATVEQGRQETQYF
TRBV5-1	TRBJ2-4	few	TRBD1	TGCGCCAGCAGCCCGAGACAGGGAACTTCAGTAAGAAACACTCAGTACTTC	CASSPRQGTSVRNTQYF
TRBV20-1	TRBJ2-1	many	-	TGCAGTGCTTTGGGGGGGCCCGATGAGCAGTTCTTC	CSALGGPDEQFF
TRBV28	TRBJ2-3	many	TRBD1	TGTGCCAGCAGCCAGACAGGGGACCGCACAGATACGCAGTATTTT	CASSQTGDRTDTQYF
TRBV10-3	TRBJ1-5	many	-	TGTGCCATCAGTGTAGGGCTGGGTCAGCCCCAGCATTTT	CAISVGLGQPQHF
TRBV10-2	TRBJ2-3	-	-	TGCGGCAGCAATCCTGGTGGTACGCAGTATTTT	CGSNPGGTQYF
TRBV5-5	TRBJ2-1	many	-	TGTGCCAGCAGCTTGCGATGGGCTCCCTACAATGAGCAGTTCTTC	CASSLRWAPYNEQFF
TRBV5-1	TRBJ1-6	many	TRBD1	TGCGCCAGCAGCCCGGGACAGTCGAATTCACCCCTCCACTTT	CASSPGQSNSPLHF
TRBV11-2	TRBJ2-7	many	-	TGTGCCAGCAGCTTAACGCAGGGCTCCTACGAGCAGTACTTC	CASSLTQGSYEQYF
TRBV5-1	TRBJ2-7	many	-	TGCGCCAGCAGCATTACCGGGACATCCTACGAGCAGTACTTC	CASSITGTSYEQYF
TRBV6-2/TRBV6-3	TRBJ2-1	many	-	TGTGCCAGCAGTTACAGTGCGGTAGCGGCGTACAATGAGCAGTTCTTC	CASSYSAVAAYNEQFF
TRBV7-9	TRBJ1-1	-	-	TGTGCCAGCAGCTTCCCCCCGCGCGGGGCTTTCTTT	CASSFPPRGAFF
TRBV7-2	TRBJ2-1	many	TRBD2	TGTGCCAGCAGCCGTAGCGGGGGTGGCTCTCATGAGCAGTTCTTC	CASSRSGGGSHEQFF
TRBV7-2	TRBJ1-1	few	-	TGTGCCAGCAGCTTAGGGGTTCGGGCTTCCGACACTGAAGCTTTCTTT	CASSLGVRASDTEAFF
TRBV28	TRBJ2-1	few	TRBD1	TGTGCCAGCAGCAACGACAGGGGCAATGAGCAGTTCTTC	CASSNDRGNEQFF
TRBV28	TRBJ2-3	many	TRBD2	TGTGCCAGCAGTTCGAATAGCGGGAGTACAGATACGCAGTATTTT	CASSSNSGSTDTQYF
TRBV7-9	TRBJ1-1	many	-	TGTGCCAGCAGCGGAAGTGCCAACACTGAAGCTTTCTTT	CASSGSANTEAFF
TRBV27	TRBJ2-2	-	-	TGTGCCAGCCAGCCGGCCGGGACGGTCACCGGGGAGCTGTTTTTT	CASQPAGTVTGELFF
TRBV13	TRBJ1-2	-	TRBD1	TGTGCCGCCAGAACAGGGGGAAAGGGCTACACCTTC	CAARTGGKGYTF
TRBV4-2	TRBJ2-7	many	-	TGTGCCAGCAGCCAAGAGTCCCTCAAGGGACCCTACTCCTACGAGCAGTACTTC	CASSQESLKGPYSYEQYF
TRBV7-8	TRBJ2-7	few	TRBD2	TGTGCCAGCAGCCGGACTAGCGGGGCGACATTAAACTCCTACGAGCAGTACTTC	CASSRTSGATLNSYEQYF
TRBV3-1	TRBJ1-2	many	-	TGTGCCAGCAGCCAAGCACTCCATGGCTACACCTTC	CASSQALHGYTF
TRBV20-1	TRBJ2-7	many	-	TGCAGTGCTAGCACGGCGAGCTCCTACGAGCAGTACTTC	CSASTASSYEQYF
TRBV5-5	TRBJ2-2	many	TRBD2	TGTGCCAGCAGCTCGGGACTAGCGGGGGCCAACACCGGGGAGCTGTTTTTT	CASSSGLAGANTGELFF
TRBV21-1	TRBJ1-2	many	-	TGTGCCAGCAGTAAACCGGGACCTTGGTGGTATGGCTACACCTTC	CASSKPGPWWYGYTF
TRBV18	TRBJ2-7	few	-	TGTGCCAGCTCAGGGACGAGGCAGGGTGGCGACGAGCAGTACTTC	CASSGTRQGGDEQYF
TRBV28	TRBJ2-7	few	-	TGTGCCAGCAGTCCCCTCCCGACTCTGGGAGAGGGCTACGAGCAGTACTTC	CASSPLPTLGEGYEQYF
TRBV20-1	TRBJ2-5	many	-	TGCAGTGCCCCTTATAGCGGAGTACAAGAGACCCAGTACTTC	CSAPYSGVQETQYF
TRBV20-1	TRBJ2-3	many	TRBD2	TGCAGCCTAAAGCTCGGGGGGAGCACAGATACGCAGTATTTT	CSLKLGGSTDTQYF
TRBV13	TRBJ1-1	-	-	TGTGCCAGCACCCCCTACCGTAACACTGAAGCTTTCTTT	CASTPYRNTEAFF